This passage covers 22 T cell receptor beta chains from one sample sequenced in a study of cytotoxic CD8 clonotypes in ibrutinib-treated CLL. Measured with immunoSEQ multiplex PCR; TCRdb has only the in-frame clones, and not every one. This sample yields 200,000 or so clones, of which more than 65% are seen a single time; approximately 5.9% belongs to the top ten. The input for sequencing was PBMCs, taken after 12 months of ibrutinib treatment. These receptors originate from a human donor with chronic lymphocytic leukemia.

The chain uses TRBV25-1 and TRBJ2-7, with 7 bases identical to TRBD2. Germline-derived CDR1 and CDR2 are MGHDK and SYGVNS. The CDR3 is 17 residues long. Trimming took 3 bases from V and 1 from J; bases not matched to a gene: 12. The CDR3 sequence: CASSEVWGGMESYEQYF. CDR3 coding DNA: TGTGCCAGCAGTGAGGTATGGGGGGGTATGGAATCCTACGAGCAGTACTTC.

Details on this clone: Additional DNA sequences in this sample encode the identical CDR3. The V gene is TRBV7-9, the J gene TRBJ2-1; unclear D gene. The germline CDR1 and CDR2 sequences are SEHNR and FQNEAQ (reference sequence). This CDR3 spans 14 amino acids. The V end lost 1 base, the J end lost 3 bases, and 7 bases lay between the germline ends. For the CDR3, the DNA is TGTGCCAGCAGCTTAGGAAGAGACTACAATGAGCAGTTCTTC. This sequence encodes CASSLGRDYNEQFF.

The rearrangement links TRBV2 to TRBJ1-2; D gene uncertain. Germline V CDR1 and CDR2: SNHLY, FYNNEI. This CDR3 region has 13 residues. V was cut by 3 bases and J by 6 bases, with 11 bases left in between. Here the CDR3 reads CASSERVGDGYTF. CDR3 bases: TGTGCCAGCAGTGAGAGGGTAGGTGATGGCTACACCTTC.

V is TRBV29-1 and J is TRBJ2-7, with D possibly matching TRBD2 (6 bases). CDR3 length: 15 residues. The germline CDR1 and CDR2 sequences are SQVTM and ANQGSEA. V lost 1 base to trimming and J lost 3 bases, with 16 bases between them. CDR3 residues: CSVEARASAYYEQYF. CDR3 coding DNA: TGCAGCGTTGAAGCGAGGGCTAGCGCCTACTACGAGCAGTACTTC.

The chain recombines TRBV7-8 with TRBJ1-2; 9 nucleotides match TRBD1. The V segment lost 6 bases and the J segment 3 bases; nucleotides outside the gene matches: 8. The CDR3 has 15 residues. Germline lookup yields CDR1 SGHVS and CDR2 FQNEAQ. CDR3 sequence reads: CASSYLRTGDYGYTF. CDR3 nucleotides: TGTGCCAGCAGTTATCTACGGACAGGGGACTATGGCTACACCTTC.

The rearrangement uses TRBV5-6 and TRBJ1-1; D might be TRBD1 (5 bases). V was shortened by 4 bases and J by 3 bases, with 16 bases between the two germline ends. The CDR3 is 15 residues long. Germline CDR1 is SGHDT and CDR2 is YYEEEE. As DNA, the CDR3 is TGTGCCAGCAGCATGGATACAGGACGGGACACTGAAGCTTTCTTT. The encoded protein is CASSMDTGRDTEAFF.

This chain uses TRBV27 with TRBJ1-5; D is possibly TRBD1 (6 bases). The V and J ends lost 4 bases and 10 bases respectively, with 14 bases between them. There are 13 residues in the CDR3. From germline, CDR1 is MNHEY and CDR2 SMNVEV (reference sequence). CDR3 sequence (DNA): TGTGCCAGCAGTTGGGGGGGGCAGGGCCCCCAGCATTTT. Protein: CASSWGGQGPQHF.

The rearrangement joins TRBV15 to TRBJ2-5; no definite D call. The J call may be faulty, since TRBJ2-7 better matches the DNA end. The CDR3 loop spans 14 amino acids. Germline-derived CDR1 and CDR2 are LNHNV and YYDKDF (reference sequence). Here the CDR3 reads CATSRWGSGYEQYF. Written as DNA, the CDR3 is TGTGCCACCAGCAGGTGGGGTTCAGGCTACGAGCAGTACTTC.

The chain recombines TRBV29-1 with TRBJ2-7, with TRBD2 matching over 11 bases. The CDR3 totals 14 residues. Germline V gives CDR1 SQVTM, CDR2 ANQGSEA. V was clipped by 6 bases and J by 0 bases; unmatched bases: 4. The chain's CDR3 is CSVGTSGSSYEQYF. Written as DNA, the CDR3 is TGCAGCGTGGGGACTAGCGGTAGCTCCTACGAGCAGTACTTC.

This clone showed up just a few times. V is TRBV10-3 and J is TRBJ2-7, with 10 bases fitting TRBD2. Germline CDR1 is ENHRY and CDR2 is SYGVKD. The V gene end was trimmed by 4 bases and the J gene end by 6 bases; junction bases not matched to a gene: 3. This CDR3 comprises 13 residues. Here the CDR3 reads CAISVASGSEQYF. CDR3 DNA sequence: TGTGCCATCAGTGTTGCTAGCGGGAGCGAGCAGTACTTC.

V gene TRBV7-2 combines with J gene TRBJ2-2; no firm D call. Trimming left V 3 bases short and J 0 bases short, with 8 bases between. Germline CDR1 SGHTA, CDR2 FQGNSA. This CDR3 is 15 amino acids long. The CDR3 loop is CASSLGGSNTGELFF. The CDR3 DNA sequence: TGTGCCAGCAGCTTGGGCGGATCGAACACCGGGGAGCTGTTTTTT.

CDR3 amino acids: CASSVGPPTENSPLHF. The CDR3 coding sequence is TGTGCCAGCAGCGTAGGGCCCCCAACAGAGAATTCACCCCTCCACTTT. The genes are TRBV9 and TRBJ1-6, with unresolved D. Germline V CDR1 and CDR2: SGDLS, YYNGEE. The CDR3 length is 16 residues. The germline V and J ends were trimmed by 0 bases and 7 bases, with 14 bases remaining between them.

The chain uses TRBV6-5 and TRBJ2-2, with D unresolved. There are 14 residues in the CDR3. CDR1 and CDR2 (germline): MNHEY, SVGAGI. V dropped 6 bases and J dropped 4 bases, with 12 bases sitting between them. CDR3 residues: CASRRMTSTGELFF. The DNA of the CDR3 is TGTGCCAGCAGGAGGATGACAAGCACCGGGGAGCTGTTTTTT.

The count of this clone is one. This chain links TRBV7-3 with TRBJ2-3; D is unresolved. This CDR3 spans 15 amino acids. The V end was cut by 0 bases, the J end by 6 bases, with 13 bases between. In germline, CDR1 is SGHTA, CDR2 FQGTGA. The CDR3 DNA is TGTGCCAGCAGCTTAACCGCCGGAACCTCGGATACGCAGTATTTT. It is translated as CASSLTAGTSDTQYF.

CDR3 nucleotides: TGTGCCAGCAGCTCCCAAGCCGGGACAGCCTACGAGCAGTACTTC. Translating it yields CASSSQAGTAYEQYF. The V gene is TRBV7-3, the J gene TRBJ2-7, with 7 bases matching TRBD1. The CDR3 is 15 residues long. Germline V gene lookup returns CDR1 SGHTA and CDR2 FQGTGA. The V segment lost 4 bases and the J segment 2 bases; nucleotides outside the gene matches: 8.

This chain uses TRBV7-3 with TRBJ2-5; perhaps TRBD1 as D (5 bases). V was cut by 2 bases and J by 3 bases, with 7 bases left in between. The CDR3 is 13 amino acids. In germline, CDR1 is SGHTA, CDR2 FQGTGA. CDR3 loop: CASSLDSKETQYF. The DNA of the CDR3 is TGTGCCAGCAGCTTAGACAGCAAAGAGACCCAGTACTTC.

V gene TRBV6-5 combines with J gene TRBJ2-1, with 9 bases matching TRBD1. The J segment lost 1 base and the V segment lost 6 bases, leaving 1 base of the junction unmatched. This CDR3 has 14 amino acids. CDR1 MNHEY and CDR2 SVGAGI come from the germline V gene. The CDR3 DNA follows: TGTGCCAGCAGGGACAGGGGTTCCTACAATGAGCAGTTCTTC. This encodes CASRDRGSYNEQFF.

This chain joins TRBV7-2 and TRBJ2-1, with 12 positions matching TRBD2. CDR3 size: 19 residues. Germline CDR1 is SGHTA and CDR2 is FQGNSA. Trimming cost V 4 bases and J 0 bases; bases outside gene matches: 10. The CDR3 nucleotides are TGTGCCAGCAGCTCGGGGGGACTAGCGGGCTGGAGCTCCTACAATGAGCAGTTCTTC. Encoded protein: CASSSGGLAGWSSYNEQFF.

The chain uses TRBV7-3 and TRBJ1-5, with a possible D match to TRBD1 (5 bases). The V gene's germline CDR1 is SGHTA and CDR2 FQGTGA. The CDR3 consists of 13 residues. Trimming removed 4 bases at V and 7 bases at J, with 11 bases between. The CDR3 region is CASSWGSGQPQHF. The CDR3 DNA sequence: TGTGCCAGCAGCTGGGGGTCTGGGCAGCCCCAGCATTTT.

This clone has more than one count but fewer than ten. J is TRBJ2-7 and V is TRBV9, with D tentatively TRBD1 or TRBD2 (5 bases each). This CDR3 contains 14 residues. Trimming took 4 bases from V and 3 from J, leaving 14 bases between them. Per germline, CDR1 SGDLS and CDR2 YYNGEE. The CDR3 DNA follows: TGTGCCAGCAGCCCTCCCGGGACGGTCTACGAGCAGTACTTC. Its translation is CASSPPGTVYEQYF.

V is TRBV18 and J is TRBJ2-7, with D possibly called TRBD1 or TRBD2 (5 bases each). CDR1 is KGHSH, CDR2 LQKENI, per germline. V shed 3 bases and J shed 3 bases, with 12 bases lying between them. This CDR3 is built from 14 residues. CDR3 DNA: TGTGCCAGCTCACCCACCGGGACCAACTACGAGCAGTACTTC. This translates into CASSPTGTNYEQYF.

Regarding this clone: One junction end disagrees with the germline gene, perhaps due to a read error. V is TRBV19 and J is TRBJ1-2, with D uncertain. The CDR3 extends over 13 amino acids. Germline assignment: CDR1 LNHDA and CDR2 SQIVND (reference sequence). CDR3 protein: CASSMPPNYGYTF. The CDR3 DNA reads TGTGCCAGTAGTATGCCACCTAATTATGGCTACACCTTC.